This section outlines one T cell receptor beta chain sequence together with its context. Its matching antigen is unknown. This sample is part of a study of cytomegalovirus exposure and HLA in healthy donors. Use of 60 Vbeta and 13 Jbeta primers characterized the PCR. Some clones are missing from TCRdb's copy, which holds only in-frame ones; the method was immunoSEQ multiplex PCR. Of approximately 190,000 clones in the sample, 60% to 80% are singletons; the top ten hold approximately 2%. Study-wide results and caveats: Available immune exposure information covered CMV serostatus only. Despite most TCR sequences being rare, some public TCRs occurred in many donors.

Sequencing input: PBMCs. The receptor was isolated from a woman in her twenties or thirties in good health and CMV-seropositive.

Here the CDR3 DNA reads TGTGCCAGCAGTTTAGCGGGAGTAGGTTTTACCTACAATGAGCAGTTCTTC. This sequence encodes CASSLAGVGFTYNEQFF. The V gene is TRBV27, the J gene TRBJ2-1, with 7 nucleotides matching TRBD2. The J segment lost 2 bases and the V segment lost 2 bases, leaving 9 bases of the junction unmatched. CDR1 MNHEY and CDR2 SMNVEV come from the germline V gene (reference sequence). This CDR3 comprises 17 residues.